This T cell receptor beta chain emerged from a study of blood T cell repertoires in COVID-19 (dated by TCRdb to about 2020). For context, the study as a whole: Samples from collaborators originated in the United States, Italy and Spain and spanned both the acute and convalescent phases of COVID-19. The samples were drawn from two sources: the first 160 participants of the ongoing ImmuneRACE study, and 1,000 to 1,500 subjects contributed by 6 global collaborators. Where HLA class I and class II types were available, the types were taken from metadata supplied by the sample provider, not from assay-based typing. The prospective study material was composed of cDNA or gDNA derived from T cells, B-cell-depleted T cells, or PBMCs. A freely available public database, intended as a resource for researchers studying the immune response to SARS-CoV-2, is where the repertoires were released. The dataset comprised deeply sampled blood TCRbeta repertoires from subjects exposed to, actively infected with, or recovered from COVID-19. A de-identified subject ID, COVID-19 status, age in years and sex were almost always included in the sample metadata.

Enrolling through a virtual design, the prospective study's participants ranged in age from roughly 18 to 89 years and lived across some 23 United States geographic areas. In the prospective study, cohorts were assigned on the basis of participant-reported clinical history obtained from a screening survey and a study questionnaire. In the prospective study, whole blood, serum and a nasopharyngeal or oropharyngeal swab were collected from each participant by mobile phlebotomists. Over a roughly two-month period, participants in the prospective study had the option of providing additional blood draws and questionnaires. Prospective study blood samples were shipped either frozen or at room temperature before DNA extraction. As to this clone: Its antigen is currently not known. Base-call qualities are not available, and no considerably larger clone is one nucleotide away.

General study outcomes and caveats: The amount of clinical and demographic metadata varied by source and participant and was provided uncurated.

TCRbeta CDR3 regions were amplified from genomic DNA using the immunoSEQ Assay, a bias-controlled multiplex PCR. From the authors' description of their analysis: The number of nucleated cells in each sample was estimated from the amplification of reference gene primers within the assay. Sequence reads were collapsed and filtered to measure the absolute abundance of every unique TCRbeta CDR3 rearrangement. Productive Simpson clonality was computed per sample as the square root of Simpson's diversity index over productive rearrangements. TCRdb holds this immuneACCESS table with in-frame rearrangements only. Some clones are missing; in checked studies, unresolved V genes explain under half, and the rest has no known cause. V and J calls and clone size are as listed in that table; D and trimming were resolved from the DNA. The sample profile shows 250,000 or so clones; roughly nine tenths of them were found once. The ten largest clones take up about 1.2% of the sample.

V lost 8 bases and J lost 5 bases, and the count of bases not matched to a germline gene is 10. Its CDR3 holds 14 amino acids, cysteine through phenylalanine. Just the 42-base CDR3 DNA is kept, in frame starting at base 1. The germline V gene (reference sequence) yields LGHDT for CDR1 and YNNKEL for CDR2. The chain is made from TRBV3-1 (or the pseudogene TRBV3-2) and TRBJ2-5; the junction holds 8 bases that match TRBD2. The origin of this receptor is a human donor in a cohort exposed to, infected with or recovered from COVID-19 (not recorded which). The donor label of this sample is uncertain. The sequencing input was PBMCs or T cells enriched from blood (not recorded which). The bases are TGTGCCAGCTCCGATCACGGGGGGGAGGAGACCCAGTACTTC. The translation is CASSDHGGEETQYF.